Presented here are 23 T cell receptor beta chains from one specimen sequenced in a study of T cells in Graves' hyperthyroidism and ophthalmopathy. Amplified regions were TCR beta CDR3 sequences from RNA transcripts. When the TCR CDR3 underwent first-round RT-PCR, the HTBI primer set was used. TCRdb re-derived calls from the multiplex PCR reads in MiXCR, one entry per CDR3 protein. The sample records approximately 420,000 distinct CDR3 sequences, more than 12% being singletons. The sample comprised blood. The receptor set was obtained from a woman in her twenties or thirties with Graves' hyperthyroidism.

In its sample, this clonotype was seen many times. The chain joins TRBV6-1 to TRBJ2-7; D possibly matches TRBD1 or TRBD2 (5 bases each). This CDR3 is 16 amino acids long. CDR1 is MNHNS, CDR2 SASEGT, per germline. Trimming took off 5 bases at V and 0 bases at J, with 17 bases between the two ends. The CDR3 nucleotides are TGTGCCAGCAGTTATTGGGACCGTTCCAGCTCCTACGAGCAGTACTTC. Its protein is CASSYWDRSSSYEQYF.

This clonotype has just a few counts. The CDR3 reads CASSQELAGYYEQYF. CDR3 nucleotide sequence: TGTGCCAGCAGCCAAGAATTAGCGGGGTACTACGAGCAGTACTTC. V usage is TRBV4-2 and J usage is TRBJ2-7; 8 bases match TRBD2. The CDR3 has 15 residues. From germline, CDR1 is LGHNA and CDR2 YNFKEQ. V trimming: 0 bases; J trimming: 3 bases; junction bases outside the gene matches: 4.

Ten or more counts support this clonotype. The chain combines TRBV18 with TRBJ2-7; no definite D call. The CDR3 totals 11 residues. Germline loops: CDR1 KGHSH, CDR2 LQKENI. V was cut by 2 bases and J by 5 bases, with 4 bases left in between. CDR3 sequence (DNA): TGTGCCAGCTCACCAACCCACGAGCAGTACTTC. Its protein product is CASSPTHEQYF.

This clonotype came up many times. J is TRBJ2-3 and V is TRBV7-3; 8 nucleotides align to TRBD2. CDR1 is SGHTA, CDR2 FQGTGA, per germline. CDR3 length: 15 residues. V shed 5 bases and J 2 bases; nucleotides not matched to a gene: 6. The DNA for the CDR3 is TGTGCCAGCAGCCGAAGCGGGAGAGACACAGATACGCAGTATTTT. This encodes CASSRSGRDTDTQYF.

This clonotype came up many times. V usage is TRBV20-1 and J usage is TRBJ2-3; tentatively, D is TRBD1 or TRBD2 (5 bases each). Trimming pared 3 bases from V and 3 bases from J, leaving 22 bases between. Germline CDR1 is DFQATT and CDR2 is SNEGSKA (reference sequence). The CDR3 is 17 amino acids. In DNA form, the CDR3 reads TGCAGTGCTAGGGGACCTATTCGGGAACGAATGACAGATACGCAGTATTTT. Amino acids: CSARGPIRERMTDTQYF.

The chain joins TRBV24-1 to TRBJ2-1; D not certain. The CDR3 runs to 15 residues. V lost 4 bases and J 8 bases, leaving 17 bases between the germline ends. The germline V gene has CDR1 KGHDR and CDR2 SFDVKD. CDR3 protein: CATSDPGPDLDEQFF. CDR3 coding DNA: TGTGCCACCAGTGACCCGGGCCCAGACCTAGATGAGCAGTTCTTC.

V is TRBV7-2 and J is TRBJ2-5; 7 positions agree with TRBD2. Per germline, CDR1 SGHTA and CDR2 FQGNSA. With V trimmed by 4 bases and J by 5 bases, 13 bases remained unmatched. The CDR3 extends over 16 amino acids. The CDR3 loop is CASSSRTKLGGETQYF. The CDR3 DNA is TGTGCCAGCAGCTCCCGGACTAAACTCGGGGGGGAGACCCAGTACTTC.

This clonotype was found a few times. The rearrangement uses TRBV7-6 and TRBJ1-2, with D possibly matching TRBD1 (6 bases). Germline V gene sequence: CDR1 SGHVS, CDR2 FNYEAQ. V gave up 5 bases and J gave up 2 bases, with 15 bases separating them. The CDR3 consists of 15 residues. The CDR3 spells CASSPGQPSNYGYTF. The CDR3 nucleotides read TGTGCCAGCAGCCCCGGACAGCCGTCAAACTATGGCTACACCTTC.

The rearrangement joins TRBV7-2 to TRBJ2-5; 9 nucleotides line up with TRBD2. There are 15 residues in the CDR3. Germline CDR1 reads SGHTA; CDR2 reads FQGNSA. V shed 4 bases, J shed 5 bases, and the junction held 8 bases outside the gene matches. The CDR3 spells CASSSYSGRWETQYF. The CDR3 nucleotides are TGTGCCAGCAGCTCCTATAGCGGGAGATGGGAGACCCAGTACTTC.

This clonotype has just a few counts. In nucleotides, the CDR3 is TGTGCCAGCTCCCGGGACAGGGAAAATCAGCCCCAGCATTTT. Protein sequence: CASSRDRENQPQHF. The gene calls are TRBV18 and TRBJ1-5, with 9 nucleotides matching TRBD1. Trimming removed 6 bases from V and 4 bases from J; junction bases left unmatched: 4. This CDR3 is built from 14 residues. CDR1 KGHSH and CDR2 LQKENI come from the germline V gene.

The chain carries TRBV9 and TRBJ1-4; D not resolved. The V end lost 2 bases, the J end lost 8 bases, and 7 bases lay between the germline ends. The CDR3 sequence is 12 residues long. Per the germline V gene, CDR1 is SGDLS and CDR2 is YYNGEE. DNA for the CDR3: TGTGCCAGCAGCGTTAATGGGGAAAAACTGTTTTTT. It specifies CASSVNGEKLFF.

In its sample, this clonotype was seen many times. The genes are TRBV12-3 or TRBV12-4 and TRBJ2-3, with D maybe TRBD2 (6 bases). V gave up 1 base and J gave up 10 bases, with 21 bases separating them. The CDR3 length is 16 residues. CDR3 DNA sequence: TGTGCCAGCAGTTTAGGGGCTAGCGCCAACATTGTCGCGCAGTATTTT. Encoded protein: CASSLGASANIVAQYF.

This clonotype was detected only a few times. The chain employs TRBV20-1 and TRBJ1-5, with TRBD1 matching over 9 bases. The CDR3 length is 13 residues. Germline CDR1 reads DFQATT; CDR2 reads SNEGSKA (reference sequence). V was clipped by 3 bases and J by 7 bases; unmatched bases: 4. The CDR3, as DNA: TGCAGTGCTAGTGGGGACAGGGAACAGCCCCAGCATTTT. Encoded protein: CSASGDREQPQHF.

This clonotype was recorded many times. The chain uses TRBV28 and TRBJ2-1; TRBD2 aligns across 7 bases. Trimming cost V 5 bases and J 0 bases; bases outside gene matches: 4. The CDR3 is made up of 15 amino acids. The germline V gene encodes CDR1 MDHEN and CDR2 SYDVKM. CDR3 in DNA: TGTGCCAGCAGTCCAGGCGGGAGCTCCTACAATGAGCAGTTCTTC. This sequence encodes CASSPGGSSYNEQFF.

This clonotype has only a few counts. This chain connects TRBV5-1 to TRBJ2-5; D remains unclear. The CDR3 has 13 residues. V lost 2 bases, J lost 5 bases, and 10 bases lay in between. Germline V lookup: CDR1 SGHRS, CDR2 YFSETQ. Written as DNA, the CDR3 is TGCGCCAGCAGCTTCGAGCTTCGGGAGACCCAGTACTTC. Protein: CASSFELRETQYF.

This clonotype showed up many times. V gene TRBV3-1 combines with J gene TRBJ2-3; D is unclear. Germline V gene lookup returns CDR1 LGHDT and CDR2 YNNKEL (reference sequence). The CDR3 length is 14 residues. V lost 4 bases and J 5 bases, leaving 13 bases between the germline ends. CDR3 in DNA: TGTGCCAGCAGCCTCCAAGGGCTGGGAGATACGCAGTATTTT. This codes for CASSLQGLGDTQYF.

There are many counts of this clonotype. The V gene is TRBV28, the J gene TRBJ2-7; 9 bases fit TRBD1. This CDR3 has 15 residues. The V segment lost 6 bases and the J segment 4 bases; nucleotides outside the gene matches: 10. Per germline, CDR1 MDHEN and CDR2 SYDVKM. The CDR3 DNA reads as TGTGCCAGCAGCCCCGGGGGGACAGGGCAGTACGAGCAGTACTTC. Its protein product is CASSPGGTGQYEQYF.

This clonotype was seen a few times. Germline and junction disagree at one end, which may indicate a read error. The CDR3 reads CASPPSASTTQYF. CDR3 nucleotide sequence: TGTGCCAGCCCACCATCGGCTAGCACTACGCAGTATTTT. This chain joins TRBV18 and TRBJ2-3; tentative D call: TRBD2 (5 bases). There are 13 residues in the CDR3. CDR1 and CDR2 (germline): KGHSH, LQKENI.

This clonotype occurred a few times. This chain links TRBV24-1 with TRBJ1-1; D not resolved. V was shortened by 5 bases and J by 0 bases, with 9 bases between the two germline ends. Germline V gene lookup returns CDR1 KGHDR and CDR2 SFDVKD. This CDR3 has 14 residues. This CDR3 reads CATSGSNMNTEAFF. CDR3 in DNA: TGTGCCACCAGTGGCTCCAACATGAACACTGAAGCTTTCTTT.

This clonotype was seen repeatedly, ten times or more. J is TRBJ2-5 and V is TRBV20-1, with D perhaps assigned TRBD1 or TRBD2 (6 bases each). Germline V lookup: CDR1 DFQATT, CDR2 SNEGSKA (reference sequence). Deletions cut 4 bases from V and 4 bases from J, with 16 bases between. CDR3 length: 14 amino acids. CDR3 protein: CSAILLGGGETQYF. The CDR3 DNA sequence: TGCAGTGCTATACTGTTGGGGGGCGGAGAGACCCAGTACTTC.

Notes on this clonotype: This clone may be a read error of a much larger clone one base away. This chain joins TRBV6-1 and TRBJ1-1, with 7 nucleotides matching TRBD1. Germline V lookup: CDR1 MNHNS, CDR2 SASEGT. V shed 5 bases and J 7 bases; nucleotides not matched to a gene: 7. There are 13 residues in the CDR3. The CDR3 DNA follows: TGTGCCAGCAGTCAGGGGACAGCCCTTGAAGCTTTCTTT. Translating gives CASSQGTALEAFF.

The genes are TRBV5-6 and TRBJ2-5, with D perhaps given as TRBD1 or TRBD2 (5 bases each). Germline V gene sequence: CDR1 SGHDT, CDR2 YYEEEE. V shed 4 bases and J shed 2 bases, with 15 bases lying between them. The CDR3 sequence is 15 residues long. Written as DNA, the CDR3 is TGTGCCAGCAGCCTGGGGGATGGGTTACAAGAGACCCAGTACTTC. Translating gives CASSLGDGLQETQYF.

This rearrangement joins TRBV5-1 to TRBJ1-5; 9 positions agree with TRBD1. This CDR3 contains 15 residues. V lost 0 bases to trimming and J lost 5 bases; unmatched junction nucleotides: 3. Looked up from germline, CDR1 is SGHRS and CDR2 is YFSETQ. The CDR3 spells CASSLEGTGYQPQHF. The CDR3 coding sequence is TGCGCCAGCAGCTTGGAAGGGACAGGGTATCAGCCCCAGCATTTT.